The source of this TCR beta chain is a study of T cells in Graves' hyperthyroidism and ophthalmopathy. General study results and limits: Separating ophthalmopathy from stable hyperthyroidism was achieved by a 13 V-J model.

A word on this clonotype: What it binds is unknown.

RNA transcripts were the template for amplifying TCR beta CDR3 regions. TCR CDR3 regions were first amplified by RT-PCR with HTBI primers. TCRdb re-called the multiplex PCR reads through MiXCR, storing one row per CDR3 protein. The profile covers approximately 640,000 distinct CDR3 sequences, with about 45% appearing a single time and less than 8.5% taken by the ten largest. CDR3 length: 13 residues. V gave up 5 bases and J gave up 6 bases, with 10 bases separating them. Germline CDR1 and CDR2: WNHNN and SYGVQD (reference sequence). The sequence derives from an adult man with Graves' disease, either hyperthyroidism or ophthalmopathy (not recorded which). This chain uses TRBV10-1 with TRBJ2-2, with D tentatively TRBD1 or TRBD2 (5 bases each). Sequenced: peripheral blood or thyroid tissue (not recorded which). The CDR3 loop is CASSPGAAGELFF. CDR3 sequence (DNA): TGCGCCAGCAGTCCCGGGGCCGCCGGGGAGCTGTTTTTT.